The rows below give T cell receptor beta chains drawn from one sample of a study of blood T cell repertoires in COVID-19. Repertoires were generated with immunoSEQ multiplex PCR, while TCRdb's copy carries only in-frame clones and drops some. Of more than 200,000 clones in the sample, less than 90% were seen once. Sequenced input: peripheral blood. The receptors were gathered from a man aged 35 to 55 with acute or convalescent COVID-19. The CDR3 runs from the conserved cysteine through the conserved F or W. The D gene is left open where the match is weak. The listing skips clone size in some rows; elsewhere it reads once, few, many or a size class.

d_call clone_size j_call cdr3_length v_call cdr3_nt cdr3_aa
- - TRBJ1-2 13 TRBV6-5 TGTGCCAGCAGTTACTCGGGCAGGGGTGGCTACACCTTC CASSYSGRGGYTF
TRBD1 - TRBJ1-4 16 TRBV9 TGTGCCAGCAGCGGAGGGTCCGGGACAGGAGCTGAAAAACTGTTTTTT CASSGGSGTGAEKLFF
- once TRBJ2-7 13 TRBV14 TGTGCCAGCAGCCCCCACCTGGAGGTACCTCCGTACTTC CASSPHLEVPPYF
- once TRBJ1-5 15 TRBV7-8 TGTGCCAGCAGCTCTTCTGGGGGAGGATACCAGCCCCAGCATTTT CASSSSGGGYQPQHF
TRBD1 - TRBJ1-1 16 TRBV27 TGTGCCAGCAGTCGACCAACCGGGACAGGGAACACTGAAGCTTTCTTT CASSRPTGTGNTEAFF
- - TRBJ2-7 13 TRBV12-3/TRBV12-4 TGTGCCAGCCGTTGGGAGGGGGTGTACGAGCAGTACTTC CASRWEGVYEQYF
- - TRBJ1-4 15 TRBV11-2 TGTGCCAGCAGCTTAGATGTAATGGTCGGGGAAAAACTGTTTTTT CASSLDVMVGEKLFF
TRBD1 - TRBJ2-2 18 TRBV7-2 TGTGCCAGCAGCCCCCAATCAGGACAGGGGGCGCGAACCGGGGAGCTGTTTTTT CASSPQSGQGARTGELFF
TRBD1 - TRBJ1-6 15 TRBV7-9 TGTGCCAGCAGAACGGGACAGCCGGCCAATTCACCCCTCCACTTT CASRTGQPANSPLHF
TRBD1 - TRBJ1-1 14 TRBV10-3 TGTGCCATCTCCTCACAGGGGGGAGACGGTATCGCTTTCTTT CAISSQGGDGIAFF
- once TRBJ2-3 16 TRBV12-1 TGTGCCAGCAGCTTCCTAGGGGGCGAGGGGTGGGATACGCAGTATTTT CASSFLGGEGWDTQYF
TRBD2 - TRBJ2-1 15 TRBV19 TGTGCCAGTGTAGGGACTAGAGGACCTTGGGGTGAGCAGTTCTTC CASVGTRGPWGEQFF
TRBD1 - TRBJ2-1 14 TRBV3-1/TRBV3-2 TGTGCCAGCGTTGGACAGGGGTCCTACAATGAGCAGTTCTTC CASVGQGSYNEQFF
TRBD1 - TRBJ2-7 16 TRBV19 TGTGCCAGTAGTCTAACGTGGGGACAGGGGTCCTACGAGCAGTACTTC CASSLTWGQGSYEQYF
TRBD1 - TRBJ1-6 14 TRBV30 TGTGCCTGGAGTCCCGGACAGGGTTATTCACCCCTCCACTTT CAWSPGQGYSPLHF
- - TRBJ1-1 15 TRBV13 TGTGCCAGCAGCTTCTCAGGACAAGGAAACACTGAAGCTTTCTTT CASSFSGQGNTEAFF
TRBD2 - TRBJ2-1 16 TRBV19 TGTGCCAGTAGTACGGCTAGCGGGGGCCTGTACAATGAGCAGTTCTTC CASSTASGGLYNEQFF
TRBD2 - TRBJ2-1 13 TRBV7-9 TGTGCCAGCAGCTTGGGCGGGAGAAACGAGCAGTTCTTC CASSLGGRNEQFF
- - TRBJ2-2 13 TRBV2 TGTGCCAGCAGGCGCACGAACACCGGGGAGCTGTTTTTT CASRRTNTGELFF
- few TRBJ1-2 13 TRBV4-1 TGCGCCAGCAGCCAAGGGCAGGGCCTCACGACGACCTTC CASSQGQGLTTTF
- - TRBJ2-5 8 TRBV30 TGTGCCCTGGAGACCCAGTACTTC CALETQYF
TRBD1 once TRBJ1-5 14 TRBV2 TGTGCCAGCGAGGGGACAGGGAGAGGCCAGCCCCAGCATTTT CASEGTGRGQPQHF
TRBD1 - TRBJ1-6 14 TRBV7-9 TGTGCCAGCAAAATCGGGACAGTCGATTCACCCCTCCACTTT CASKIGTVDSPLHF
- - TRBJ1-1 16 TRBV18 TGTGCCAGCACAACTCGCGACGGGGGGGATGGAACTGAAGCTTTCTTT CASTTRDGGDGTEAFF
- - TRBJ2-7 15 TRBV9 TGTGCCAGCAGCGTAGGGGAGGTAAGCTCCTACGAGCAGTACTTC CASSVGEVSSYEQYF
TRBD1 - TRBJ2-3 14 TRBV4-1 TGCGCCAGCAGCCAAGAACAGGGGCCAGATACGCAGTATTTT CASSQEQGPDTQYF
- - TRBJ2-3 14 TRBV19 TGTGCCAGTAGCTCGGGAGTAAGCACAGATACGCAGTATTTT CASSSGVSTDTQYF
- - TRBJ2-4 14 TRBV2 TGTGCCAGCATTAGCGGTTTAGCCAAAAACATTCAGTACTTC CASISGLAKNIQYF
TRBD1 - TRBJ2-1 17 TRBV6-4 TGTGCCAGCAGTGTTTCCGGGACAGGGGGCGGACACAATGAGCAGTTCTTC CASSVSGTGGGHNEQFF
TRBD2 few TRBJ2-7 15 TRBV5-4 TGTGCCAGCAGCTTGGGGCGGGAGGACTCCTACGAGCAGTACTTC CASSLGREDSYEQYF
TRBD1 - TRBJ2-7 15 TRBV4-1 TGCGCCAGCAGCCAAGATCGGACAGGGGAAGGCGAGCAGTACTTC CASSQDRTGEGEQYF
TRBD2 - TRBJ2-3 17 TRBV13 TGTGCCAGCAGCTCCAGACTAGCGGGGAGCTACACAGATACGCAGTATTTT CASSSRLAGSYTDTQYF
- - TRBJ1-5 16 TRBV10-3 TGTGCCATCAGTGAGTCGAGTCTTCAGGGTGATCAGCCCCAGCATTTT CAISESSLQGDQPQHF
- - TRBJ2-7 14 TRBV5-1 TGCGCCAGCAGCTGGGATCGGACAGAGGGCGAGCAGTACTTC CASSWDRTEGEQYF
- - TRBJ1-2 14 TRBV14 TGTGCCAGCAGCGAATCTTACAGTAACTATGGCTACACCTTC CASSESYSNYGYTF
- - TRBJ1-5 15 TRBV30 TGTGCCTGGAGTGGAGATCCCTCCGGCAATCAGCCCCAGCATTTT CAWSGDPSGNQPQHF
- - TRBJ1-6 16 TRBV6-2/TRBV6-3 TGTGCCAGCAGTCACTACCGGACAGCTTACAATTCACCCCTCCACTTT CASSHYRTAYNSPLHF
- - TRBJ2-7 14 TRBV19 TGTGCCAGTAGTATGGGGGGATGGGGCTACGAGCAGTACTTC CASSMGGWGYEQYF
- once TRBJ2-7 13 TRBV11-1 TGTGCCAGCAGCTTAGACCGGACTGTCGAGCAGTACTTC CASSLDRTVEQYF
- once TRBJ2-3 15 TRBV7-2 TGTGCCAGCAGCTCTTCGGACTTGCGCACAGATACGCAGTATTTT CASSSSDLRTDTQYF
- - TRBJ2-1 14 TRBV24-1 TGTGCCACCAGTGTCTCGGGGAAAAACAATGAGCAGTTCTTC CATSVSGKNNEQFF
TRBD2 - TRBJ2-3 16 TRBV19 TGTGCCAGTAGTATGCTAGCGGGAGGTTTAAGAGATACGCAGTATTTT CASSMLAGGLRDTQYF